The 18 T cell receptor beta chains reported below all come from one sample, sequenced in a study of blood T cell repertoires in COVID-19. TCRdb's copy holds only in-frame clones and misses some; the assay was immunoSEQ multiplex PCR. This sample has some 200,000 clones, with 84% found just once. Sequencing was performed on peripheral blood. The receptors stem from a woman in her 70s with COVID-19, enrolled during active disease.

The chain combines TRBV7-9 with TRBJ2-1, with 9 bases that match TRBD1. The CDR3 length is 18 residues. CDR1 SEHNR and CDR2 FQNEAQ come from the germline V gene (reference sequence). The ends lost 2 bases at V and 7 bases at J; junction bases unmatched: 15. Here the CDR3 reads CASSLRDRVEGRGNEQFF. As DNA, the CDR3 is TGTGCCAGCAGCTTAAGGGACAGGGTTGAAGGGAGGGGGAATGAGCAGTTCTTC.

The chain uses TRBV12-3 or TRBV12-4 and TRBJ1-2, with D unresolved. The CDR3 has 13 residues. Trimming took 4 bases from V and 3 from J, leaving 9 bases between them. The CDR3 coding sequence is TGTGCCAGCAGTTCATTCGGGGACTATGGCTACACCTTC. As protein: CASSSFGDYGYTF.

This clone was observed once. The J gene is TRBJ2-5, the V gene TRBV27; 10 positions match TRBD2. The V segment lost 3 bases and the J segment 5 bases; nucleotides outside the gene matches: 6. CDR1 is MNHEY, CDR2 SMNVEV, per germline (reference sequence). The CDR3 spans 15 residues. CDR3 sequence: CASSLKREGYETQYF. CDR3 sequence (DNA): TGTGCCAGCAGTTTGAAGCGGGAGGGTTACGAGACCCAGTACTTC.

The V and J genes are TRBV7-2 and TRBJ1-3, with D hard to call. V lost 2 bases and J lost 6, with 8 bases in between. The germline gives CDR1 SGHTA, CDR2 FQGNSA. The CDR3 totals 13 residues. The CDR3 region has the DNA TGTGCCAGCAGCTTACTCCCAGAAAACACCATATATTTT. This gives the protein CASSLLPENTIYF.

J is TRBJ1-6 and V is TRBV5-1; unclear D gene. Germline V CDR1 and CDR2: SGHRS, YFSETQ. Trimming pared 1 base from V and 7 bases from J, leaving 15 bases between. CDR3 length equals 16 residues. The CDR3 region is CASSLWSASGNSPLHF. CDR3 nucleotide sequence: TGCGCCAGCAGCTTGTGGTCCGCATCGGGGAATTCACCCCTCCACTTT.

This chain uses TRBV3-1 (or the pseudogene TRBV3-2) with TRBJ1-6, with 7 bases matching TRBD1. This CDR3 contains 16 residues. Trimming at V came to 5 bases and at J to 8 bases, leaving 12 bases not matched to a gene. Germline CDR1 reads LGHDT; CDR2 reads YNNKEL (reference sequence). Here the CDR3 DNA reads TGTGCCAGCAGCTATTCGACAGGGTGGATAGATTCACCCCTCCACTTT. Its protein is CASSYSTGWIDSPLHF.

This clone occurred a few times. The genes are TRBV5-5 and TRBJ1-1; D is unclear. From germline, CDR1 is SGHKS and CDR2 YYEKEE (reference sequence). This CDR3 spans 16 amino acids. V lost 3 bases, J lost 1 base, and 16 bases lay in between. CDR3 nucleotide sequence: TGTGCCAGCAGCTCCCTTATGCAGGCCCCGAACACTGAAGCTTTCTTT. The encoded protein is CASSSLMQAPNTEAFF.

This chain uses TRBV27 with TRBJ1-2, with TRBD1 identical over 7 bases. The CDR3 loop spans 12 amino acids. The germline V gene has CDR1 MNHEY and CDR2 SMNVEV (reference sequence). J gave up 6 bases and V 11 bases, and 9 bases lay outside the gene matches. CDR3 amino acids: CAVGEGGHGYTF. CDR3 DNA: TGTGCCGTGGGGGAAGGGGGCCATGGCTACACCTTC.

CDR3 protein: CASSLRQGMNTEAFF. The DNA of the CDR3 is TGTGCCAGTAGTCTAAGACAGGGAATGAACACTGAAGCTTTCTTT. The chain couples TRBV19 to TRBJ1-1, with TRBD1 identical over 7 bases. CDR3 length: 15 residues. The ends lost 5 bases at V and 0 bases at J; junction bases unmatched: 6. From germline, CDR1 is LNHDA and CDR2 SQIVND (reference sequence).

The rearrangement joins TRBV28 to TRBJ1-4; D ambiguous. This CDR3 region has 15 residues. Germline CDR1 reads MDHEN; CDR2 reads SYDVKM. V gave up 7 bases and J gave up 0 bases, with 12 bases separating them. The CDR3 nucleotides read TGTGCCAGCATCCCGGGCGGGGCAACTAATGAAAAACTGTTTTTT. This sequence encodes CASIPGGATNEKLFF.

The chain combines TRBV6-5 with TRBJ2-3; 9 bases line up with TRBD2. The CDR3 consists of 16 residues. V was clipped by 2 bases and J by 0 bases; unmatched bases: 3. Germline loops: CDR1 MNHEY, CDR2 SVGAGI. The CDR3 spells CASSYRLAASTDTQYF. The CDR3 coding sequence is TGTGCCAGCAGTTACCGACTAGCGGCTAGCACAGATACGCAGTATTTT.

The rearrangement joins TRBV27 to TRBJ2-7; 7 nucleotides line up with TRBD1. Germline V gene lookup returns CDR1 MNHEY and CDR2 SMNVEV (reference sequence). V lost 2 bases to trimming and J lost 4 bases; unmatched junction nucleotides: 5. CDR3 size: 14 residues. CDR3 region: CASSLRQGYYEQYF. The CDR3 DNA reads TGTGCCAGCAGTTTAAGACAGGGTTATTACGAGCAGTACTTC.

The chain has TRBV7-9 and TRBJ1-4; D call uncertain. CDR3 size: 15 residues. Germline loops: CDR1 SEHNR, CDR2 FQNEAQ (reference sequence). V lost 1 base and J 2 bases, leaving 8 bases between the germline ends. The DNA for the CDR3 is TGTGCCAGCAGCTTAGGGAGGGTGACTAATGAAAAACTGTTTTTT. Translation: CASSLGRVTNEKLFF. The whole variable domain, remainder taken from reference TRBV7-9 and TRBJ1-4, is DTGVSQNPRHKITKRGQNVTFRCDPISEHNRLYWYRQTLGQGPEFLTYFQNEAQLEKSRLLSDRFSAERPKGSFSTLEIQRTEQGDSAMYLCASSLGRVTNEKLFFGSGTQLSVL.

The chain links TRBV28 to TRBJ1-5; 7 bases line up with TRBD1. This CDR3 spans 15 amino acids. The J segment lost 2 bases and the V segment lost 6 bases, leaving 7 bases of the junction unmatched. CDR1 is MDHEN and CDR2 is SYDVKM in the germline V gene. The CDR3: CASSPTGTGNQPQHF. CDR3 DNA sequence: TGTGCCAGCAGCCCGACAGGGACGGGCAATCAGCCCCAGCATTTT.

The chain has TRBV7-9 and TRBJ2-6; D gene unclear. CDR3 length equals 18 residues. Per the germline V gene, CDR1 is SEHNR and CDR2 is FQNEAQ (reference sequence). Trimming cost V 6 bases and J 0 bases, with 18 bases left between them. CDR3 coding DNA: TGTGCCAGCAGTCTGATCACAGTCCATAGCTCTGGGGCCAACGTCCTGACTTTC. It specifies CASSLITVHSSGANVLTF.

This clone came up once. The chain joins TRBV5-1 to TRBJ1-4; 10 bases are a match to TRBD1. Unmatched junction bases numbered 22, after V lost 6 bases and J lost 8 bases. The CDR3 runs 19 residues. Germline lookup yields CDR1 SGHRS and CDR2 YFSETQ. The CDR3 DNA follows: TGCGCCAGCACCTTTACCGGGGACAGGGGCCAGGGATGGGAAGAAAAACTGTTTTTT. It encodes CASTFTGDRGQGWEEKLFF.

The chain combines TRBV6-1 with TRBJ1-2; maybe TRBD1 (6 bases). Germline V gene data show CDR1 as MNHNS and CDR2 as SASEGT. This CDR3 has 13 residues. V lost 8 bases and J lost 5, with 15 bases in between. The CDR3 nucleotides read TGTGCCAGCGCAGGAGACAGGTCATATGGCTACACCTTC. Translating gives CASAGDRSYGYTF.

V is TRBV11-2 and J is TRBJ1-2; TRBD1 aligns across 11 bases. Trimming cost V 5 bases and J 6 bases; bases outside gene matches: 11. The CDR3 is made up of 16 amino acids. CDR1 SGHAT and CDR2 FQNNGV come from the germline V gene. The CDR3 region has the DNA TGTGCCAGCAGCACAGGACAGGGGGCGCCCCCCGATGGCTACACCTTC. It specifies CASSTGQGAPPDGYTF.